This T cell receptor beta chain appears in the sequencing data of a study of beta chain features in type 1 diabetes (dated by TCRdb to 2017 to 2018). For the study in its entirety: Mean age, gender distribution, total cell number and subset yield did not differ between patients and healthy donors. In the study, TCRB repertoires of sorted circulating CD4+ T cell subsets from recently diagnosed type 1 diabetes patients were compared with those of matched healthy donors. Across all samples, 90 million to 130 million sorted cells were examined, and cell number per subset correlated strongly with RNA yield. Whereas all 28 donors provided naive and central memory subsets, regulatory and stem cell-like memory subsets were isolated from just 8 patients and roughly 8 healthy donors.

This clone was counted a few times. What this receptor recognizes is not known. Base qualities were left out, and no much larger clone turns up one base away. General findings and caveats noted by the study authors: Naive, central memory and regulatory TCRB repertoires appeared to be more similar among patients than among healthy donors. In all four CD4+ subsets, TCRB CDR3 length was moderately but significantly shorter in type 1 diabetes patients. Sequencing cDNA rather than genomic DNA could over-represent highly expressing activated cells, although activation and CD3 levels did not differ between groups. Because small numbers of individuals were included in the HLA sub-analyses, any influence of HLA type on TCRB rearrangement was left unresolved. At VDJ recombination sites, type 1 diabetes patients had fewer insertions and more deleted nucleotides, which implies abnormalities in thymic rearrangement. PCR might favor shorter templates, but patient and control samples were amplified and corrected together, so any skew would affect both groups equally.

Trimming removed 4 bases from V and 0 bases from J; the gene matches leave 12 bases unexplained. The germline V gene provides CDR1 SNHLY and CDR2 FYNNEI. The CDR3 goes from the cysteine to the phenylalanine over 19 residues. Only CDR3 DNA remains: 57 bases, in frame from the first base. The entire amount of isolated RNA was reverse transcribed using the High Capacity cDNA Reverse Transcription Kit, so the sequenced TCRB transcripts were expressed ones. Deep immunoSEQ sequencing was performed on naive, central memory and regulatory T cell samples, with an average of roughly 4 million total reads per sample. After sorted cells were lysed in RLT buffer, RNA was extracted with DNase-treated RNeasy Micro or Mini kits, with the choice depending on cell number. Each cell subset was processed on its own to prevent cross-contamination, while patient and healthy donor samples were processed together. The immunoSEQ multiplex PCR was used to amplify TCRB sequences from cDNA, generating 87-bp fragments that spanned the CDR3 region. The amplicons were sequenced using the Illumina HiSeq platform. The authors processed their data as follows. Synthetic template baselines were used to correct PCR bias computationally, reads within Hamming distance 2 were collapsed, and singletons that could not be merged were discarded. Reads were aligned to IMGT to assign V, D and J genes, CDR3 length, and insertions or deletions at six rearrangement sites. Within each subset, clonotype counts were normalized to sorted cell number, after which true diversity and Gini coefficients were computed with the tcR R package. The overlap coefficient, calculated on TCRB nucleotide sequences, was used to quantify repertoire sharing. As a proxy for the pre-selection repertoire, out-of-frame TCRB sequences from naive cells were analyzed. The table was pulled from immuneACCESS by TCRdb, which kept in-frame rearrangements only. Such tables lose some clones; where checked, under half of the loss comes from unresolved V genes, and the rest has no known cause. V and J calls and clone size are copied from that table; D and trimming were computed from the DNA. Counted in this sample were 850,000 to 900,000 clones; roughly 15% of them appeared once. Around 0.02% of the sample belongs to the ten largest clones.

Each donor gave one peripheral blood draw, averaging approximately 0.12 L, which was collected into heparinised tubes. A BD FACSAria II was used to sort naive, central memory, regulatory and stem cell-like memory CD4+ T cells with a panel that included CD45RO, CCR7, CD25, CD127, CD95 and CD27. A purity above 98% was achieved for all sorted populations. Right away, PBMCs were isolated by Lymphoprep density gradient centrifugation and were stained directly, with no culture step. So that batch effects would be minimized, each experiment stained and sorted samples in pairs, pairing one healthy donor with one patient.

The receptor's source is a woman under 30 in good health. Recombination linked TRBV2 to TRBJ2-3; a stretch of 11 junction bases matches TRBD2. Material: naive CD4+ T cells from blood. The intended sense of this specimen's cell subset or site label: true naive CD4+ T cells. CDR3 loop: CASSAFLSRLAGSTDTQYF. In nucleotide form, the sequence is TGTGCCAGCAGTGCATTCCTGTCGAGACTAGCGGGAAGCACAGATACGCAGTATTTT. When the CDR3 is completed using the reference TRBV2 and TRBJ2-3 genes on either side, the full variable domain is EPEVTQTPSHQVTQMGQEVILRCVPISNHLYFYWYRQILGQKVEFLVSFYNNEISEKSEIFDDQFSVERPDGSNFTLKIRSTKLEDSAMYFCASSAFLSRLAGSTDTQYFGPGTRLTVL.